This TCR beta chain stems from a study of shared clonotypes between healthy human individuals. Assay: immunoSEQ multiplex PCR; the TCRdb copy retains only in-frame clones and omits some. Of 150,000 to 200,000 clones in the sample, about 66% were seen once. CDR1 and CDR2 from the germline V gene are KGHSH and LQKENI. The CDR3 extends over 13 amino acids. V shed 3 bases and J shed 8 bases, with 13 bases lying between them. Sequencing used memory CD4+ T cells sorted from blood. Subset specified: CD45RA-negative fraction. This TCR derives from a man aged 25-45 years in good health. V usage is TRBV18 and J usage is TRBJ1-2, with D possibly being TRBD1 (5 bases). CDR3 bases: TGTGCCAGCTCACCCCAGATAGGGGCCGGCTACACCTTC. It yields the protein CASSPQIGAGYTF.